Given below is one T cell receptor beta chain in context. Caucasian adults living in Nashville, Tennessee, provided all samples. How the authors handled the data: Without quality scores, immunoSEQ junctional reads could not be filtered like full-length reads. Measured with immunoSEQ multiplex PCR; TCRdb has only the in-frame clones, and not every one. V and J calls and clone size are copied from that table; D and trimming were computed from the DNA. Among approximately 2.5 million clones listed, 90% to 95% were seen once. In germline, CDR1 is SNHLY, CDR2 FYNNEI. The J segment lost 5 bases and the V segment lost 5 bases, leaving 15 bases of the junction unmatched. The CDR3 extends over 18 amino acids. The source of the sample is a study of shared clonotypes between healthy human individuals.

The sequence came from a man between 18 and 35 years old in good health. Some clones in this sample may be carry-over from other donors' samples. The chain recombines TRBV2 with TRBJ1-2, with TRBD1 matching over 12 bases. The sequencing input was naive CD4+ T cells from PBMCs. Subset denoted: CD45RA+ positively selected. In nucleotides, the CDR3 is TGTGCCAGCAGTACATCCCGGGACAGGGGGCGTGAGACTTATGGCTACACCTTC. It is translated as CASSTSRDRGRETYGYTF.